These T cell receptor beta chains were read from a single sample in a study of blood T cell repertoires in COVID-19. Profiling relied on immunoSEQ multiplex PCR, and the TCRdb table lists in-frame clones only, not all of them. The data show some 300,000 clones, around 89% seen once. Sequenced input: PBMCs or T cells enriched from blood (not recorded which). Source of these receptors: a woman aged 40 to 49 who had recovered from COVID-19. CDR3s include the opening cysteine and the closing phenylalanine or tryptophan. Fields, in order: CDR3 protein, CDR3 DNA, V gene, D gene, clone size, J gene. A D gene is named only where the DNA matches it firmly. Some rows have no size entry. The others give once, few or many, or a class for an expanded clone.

CDR3: CASSPLPNYGYTF; DNA: TGTGCCAGCAGCCCGCTACCTAACTATGGCTACACCTTC; V: TRBV3-1/TRBV3-2; D: .; size: .; J: TRBJ1-2
CDR3: CASSLSGVWEKLFF; DNA: TGTGCCAGCAGTTTATCCGGGGTTTGGGAAAAACTGTTTTTT; V: TRBV28; D: .; size: few; J: TRBJ1-4
CDR3: CASSFSGGVETQYF; DNA: TGCGCCAGCAGCTTTAGCGGGGGGGTTGAGACCCAGTACTTC; V: TRBV5-1; D: TRBD2; size: few; J: TRBJ2-5
CDR3: CASSLRDRTDEQFF; DNA: TGTGCCAGCAGCCTCCGGGACAGGACTGATGAGCAGTTCTTC; V: TRBV11-3; D: TRBD1; size: .; J: TRBJ2-1
CDR3: CASSSNRTKRNTEAFF; DNA: TGTGCCAGCAGCTCCAACAGGACGAAGAGGAACACTGAAGCTTTCTTT; V: TRBV7-9; D: .; size: .; J: TRBJ1-1
CDR3: CAGYRVGETQYF; DNA: TGTGCCGGATACAGGGTGGGGGAGACCCAGTACTTC; V: TRBV19; D: .; size: .; J: TRBJ2-5
CDR3: CASISGGWDNQPQHF; DNA: TGTGCCAGTATTAGCGGTGGGTGGGACAATCAGCCCCAGCATTTT; V: TRBV19; D: .; size: once; J: TRBJ1-5
CDR3: CASRRGPLIPNYGYTF; DNA: TGTGCCAGCCGGAGGGGGCCCCTAATCCCTAACTATGGCTACACCTTC; V: TRBV19; D: TRBD1; size: .; J: TRBJ1-2
CDR3: CASSTGQAEPTDTQYF; DNA: TGTGCCAGTAGTACCGGACAAGCCGAGCCAACAGATACGCAGTATTTT; V: TRBV19; D: .; size: .; J: TRBJ2-3
CDR3: CASSLVGQERYEQYF; DNA: TGTGCCAGCAGCTTAGTCGGACAGGAGAGATACGAGCAGTACTTC; V: TRBV11-2; D: TRBD1; size: .; J: TRBJ2-7
CDR3: CASSLGGFSGSSYNEQFF; DNA: TGTGCCAGCAGCTTAGGGGGATTTAGCGGGAGCTCCTACAATGAGCAGTTCTTC; V: TRBV11-2; D: TRBD2; size: .; J: TRBJ2-1
CDR3: CASSLAGDDSGNTIYF; DNA: TGCGCCAGCAGCTTGGCGGGGGACGACTCTGGAAACACCATATATTTT; V: TRBV5-1; D: .; size: .; J: TRBJ1-3
CDR3: CASSFGGSSDTQYF; DNA: TGTGCCAGCAGCTTTGGAGGGAGCTCGGATACGCAGTATTTT; V: TRBV7-3; D: .; size: .; J: TRBJ2-3
CDR3: CASSPRDRADEKLFF; DNA: TGTGCCAGCAGTCCACGGGACAGGGCCGACGAAAAACTGTTTTTT; V: TRBV6-5; D: TRBD1; size: .; J: TRBJ1-4
CDR3: CASSYGGITDTQYF; DNA: TGTGCCAGCAGTTACGGGGGGATCACAGATACGCAGTATTTT; V: TRBV6-5; D: .; size: .; J: TRBJ2-3
CDR3: CASRVWTTNTGELFF; DNA: TGTGCCAGCAGGGTCTGGACTACGAACACCGGGGAGCTGTTTTTT; V: TRBV7-2; D: .; size: .; J: TRBJ2-2
CDR3: CASSSIPDMPQHF; DNA: TGTGCCAGCAGTTCGATCCCTGACATGCCCCAGCATTTT; V: TRBV12-3/TRBV12-4; D: .; size: .; J: TRBJ1-5
CDR3: CASGLDLGLGGTSTYEQYF; DNA: TGTGCTAGTGGTTTGGATCTGGGATTAGGCGGGACCTCCACCTACGAGCAGTACTTC; V: TRBV12-5; D: .; size: .; J: TRBJ2-7
CDR3: CASNPGTGNEKLFF; DNA: TGTGCCAGCAACCCCGGGACAGGAAATGAAAAACTGTTTTTT; V: TRBV28; D: TRBD1; size: once; J: TRBJ1-4
CDR3: CASSSQGSSYNEQFF; DNA: TGTGCCAGCAGCTCACAGGGCAGCTCCTACAATGAGCAGTTCTTC; V: TRBV7-2; D: .; size: .; J: TRBJ2-1
CDR3: CASSPLGLANYGYTF; DNA: TGTGCCAGCAGCCCTCTCGGACTAGCTAACTATGGCTACACCTTC; V: TRBV7-6; D: .; size: .; J: TRBJ1-2
CDR3: CASSTGGNNEKLFF; DNA: TGTGCCAGCAGTACAGGGGGAAATAATGAAAAACTGTTTTTT; V: TRBV28; D: TRBD1; size: few; J: TRBJ1-4
CDR3: CASRDLPNTEAFF; DNA: TGCGCCAGCAGGGACTTGCCGAACACTGAAGCTTTCTTT; V: TRBV5-1; D: .; size: few; J: TRBJ1-1
CDR3: CASRLRTGLNEQFF; DNA: TGTGCAAGTCGCTTAAGGACAGGGCTAAATGAGCAGTTCTTC; V: TRBV12-2; D: .; size: few; J: TRBJ2-1
CDR3: CASSPSGGGFNEQFF; DNA: TGTGCCAGCAGCCCGTCCGGGGGGGGCTTCAATGAGCAGTTCTTC; V: TRBV5-4; D: TRBD2; size: .; J: TRBJ2-1
CDR3: CASSEARQGGEQYF; DNA: TGTGCCAGCAGTGAAGCGCGCCAGGGAGGCGAGCAGTACTTC; V: TRBV6-1; D: .; size: .; J: TRBJ2-7
CDR3: CAARDRAAGELFF; DNA: TGTGCCGCCAGGGACAGGGCGGCCGGGGAGCTGTTTTTT; V: TRBV19; D: TRBD1; size: few; J: TRBJ2-2
CDR3: CASAYGGFGYEQYF; DNA: TGTGCCAGCGCCTACGGGGGTTTCGGATACGAGCAGTACTTC; V: TRBV27; D: .; size: .; J: TRBJ2-7
CDR3: CASRLGGYGYTF; DNA: TGTGCCAGCAGGTTAGGGGGCTATGGCTACACCTTC; V: TRBV2; D: .; size: .; J: TRBJ1-2
CDR3: CASKMTGYNEQFF; DNA: TGTGCCAGCAAAATGACAGGGTACAATGAGCAGTTCTTC; V: TRBV27; D: TRBD1; size: .; J: TRBJ2-1
CDR3: CASSLLAGASYEQYF; DNA: TGTGCCAGCAGTTTATTAGCGGGGGCCTCCTACGAGCAGTACTTC; V: TRBV27; D: TRBD2; size: .; J: TRBJ2-7
CDR3: CASSLVASGANEQYF; DNA: TGTGCCAGCAGCTTAGTAGCTAGCGGGGCAAACGAGCAGTACTTC; V: TRBV7-9; D: TRBD2; size: few; J: TRBJ2-7
CDR3: CASSFPSSYNEQFF; DNA: TGTGCCAGCAGCTTTCCCAGCTCCTACAATGAGCAGTTCTTC; V: TRBV12-1; D: .; size: .; J: TRBJ2-1
CDR3: CAISAEGDTEAFF; DNA: TGTGCCATCAGTGCAGAAGGGGACACTGAAGCTTTCTTT; V: TRBV10-3; D: .; size: .; J: TRBJ1-1
CDR3: CASSFGSVDYNEQFF; DNA: TGTGCCAGCAGCTTTGGGAGTGTCGACTACAATGAGCAGTTCTTC; V: TRBV11-3; D: .; size: .; J: TRBJ2-1
CDR3: CASSYGLAGVGEQFF; DNA: TGTGCCAGCAGTTATGGGCTAGCGGGAGTAGGGGAGCAGTTCTTC; V: TRBV6-2/TRBV6-3; D: TRBD2; size: .; J: TRBJ2-1
CDR3: CATSERGNTEAFF; DNA: TGTGCCACCAGTGAAAGAGGAAACACTGAAGCTTTCTTT; V: TRBV24-1; D: .; size: once; J: TRBJ1-1
CDR3: CASSQVAGGGTGELFF; DNA: TGCGCCAGCAGCCAAGTAGCGGGAGGTGGTACCGGGGAGCTGTTTTTT; V: TRBV4-1; D: TRBD2; size: .; J: TRBJ2-2
CDR3: CASRGPPDTPHEQYF; DNA: TGTGCCAGCCGAGGTCCCCCGGACACCCCCCACGAGCAGTACTTC; V: TRBV25-1; D: .; size: once; J: TRBJ2-7
CDR3: CAISESTSVRGNEQFF; DNA: TGTGCCATCAGTGAGTCGACTAGCGTTAGGGGCAATGAGCAGTTCTTC; V: TRBV10-3; D: TRBD2; size: .; J: TRBJ2-1
CDR3: CASSFGPGGMNTEAFF; DNA: TGTGCCAGCAGCTTTGGGCCAGGGGGAATGAACACTGAAGCTTTCTTT; V: TRBV7-9; D: TRBD1; size: .; J: TRBJ1-1
CDR3: CASSIGAVQAFF; DNA: TGTGCCAGTAGTATAGGGGCCGTTCAAGCTTTCTTT; V: TRBV19; D: .; size: .; J: TRBJ1-1
CDR3: CASSPLSRGGYTF; DNA: TGTGCCAGCAGTCCCCTTTCTCGGGGTGGCTACACCTTC; V: TRBV27; D: .; size: .; J: TRBJ1-2
CDR3: CASSTNTRANEKLFF; DNA: TGTGCCAGCAGCACCAATACGCGGGCTAATGAAAAACTGTTTTTT; V: TRBV2; D: .; size: .; J: TRBJ1-4
CDR3: CASRPFGDSEAFF; DNA: TGCGCCAGTCGACCCTTTGGGGACAGCGAAGCTTTCTTT; V: TRBV10-2; D: TRBD1; size: .; J: TRBJ1-1
CDR3: CASSRTGTSGVTGELFF; DNA: TGCGCCAGCAGCCGAACCGGGACTAGCGGAGTCACCGGGGAGCTGTTTTTT; V: TRBV4-1; D: TRBD2; size: once; J: TRBJ2-2
CDR3: CASRSPSGDNRYGYTF; DNA: TGTGCCAGCAGATCACCGTCCGGAGATAACCGCTATGGCTACACCTTC; V: TRBV27; D: .; size: .; J: TRBJ1-2
CDR3: CASRLLRGLTGELFF; DNA: TGTGCAAGTCGCTTATTGCGGGGGCTTACCGGGGAGCTGTTTTTT; V: TRBV12-2; D: .; size: .; J: TRBJ2-2
CDR3: CATTPDRGHVDGNEQYF; DNA: TGTGCCACCACCCCGGACAGGGGACACGTCGATGGCAACGAGCAGTACTTC; V: TRBV24-1; D: TRBD1; size: .; J: TRBJ2-7
CDR3: CASSFLPEAGAYNEQFF; DNA: TGTGCCAGCAGCTTCCTGCCCGAGGCGGGGGCCTACAATGAGCAGTTCTTC; V: TRBV7-8; D: TRBD2; size: .; J: TRBJ2-1